The clone carrying this T cell receptor beta chain was picked up a small number of times. Sample-barcoded 5' priming and a J-beta primer mix drove a second PCR of about 6 to 12 cycles. Unique molecular identifiers of 12 random nucleotides labeled each cDNA. MiXCR, run by TCRdb on the 5' RACE reads, gives a single entry per CDR3 protein. Counted here are 730,000 or so distinct CDR3 sequences, around 40% occurring once; the ten biggest clones make up more than 20%. The data were obtained in a study of blood T cells in healthy people across ages. Deletions cut 4 bases from V and 1 base from J, with 14 bases between. The length of the CDR3 is 15 residues. Germline CDR1 reads MNHNS; CDR2 reads SASEGT.

V is TRBV6-1 and J is TRBJ2-7; the D gene is possibly TRBD2 (7 bases). Sequenced sample: blood. The clonotype was recovered from a woman in her sixties in good health. The CDR3 loop reads CASSGGGLESYEQYF. The CDR3 nucleotides read TGTGCCAGCAGTGGGGGGGGGCTCGAATCCTACGAGCAGTACTTC.